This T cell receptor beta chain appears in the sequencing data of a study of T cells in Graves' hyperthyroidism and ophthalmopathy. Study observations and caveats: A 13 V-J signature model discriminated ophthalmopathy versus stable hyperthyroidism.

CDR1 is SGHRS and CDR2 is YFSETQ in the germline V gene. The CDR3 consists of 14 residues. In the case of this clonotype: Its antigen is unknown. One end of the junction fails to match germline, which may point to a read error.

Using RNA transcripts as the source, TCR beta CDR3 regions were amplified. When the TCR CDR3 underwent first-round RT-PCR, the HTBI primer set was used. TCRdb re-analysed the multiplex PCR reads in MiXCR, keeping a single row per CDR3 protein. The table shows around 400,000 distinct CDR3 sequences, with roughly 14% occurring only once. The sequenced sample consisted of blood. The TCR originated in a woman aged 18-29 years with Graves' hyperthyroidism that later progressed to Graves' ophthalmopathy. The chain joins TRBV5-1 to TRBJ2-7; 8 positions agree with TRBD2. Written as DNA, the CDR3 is TGCGCCAGCAGCTTGGCGGGAGGGGTTTACGGGCAGTACTTC. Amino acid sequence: CASSLAGGVYGQYF.